This T cell receptor beta chain was retrieved from a study of T cells in localized non-small cell lung cancer. Study results and caveats: When the top 100 tumor clones were examined, a median approximately 60 of them also appeared in the adjacent lung, which was paired and uninvolved. Sequencing, confined to only one tumor region, leaves heterogeneity possible. The study linked higher blood T cell density to longer overall survival. Uninvolved adjacent lung, not tumor, had the highest T cell clonality.

Profiling relied on immunoSEQ multiplex PCR, and the TCRdb table lists in-frame clones only, not all of them. Of tens of thousands of clones detected, 84% appear once; the ten largest clones hold approximately 1.3%. Germline assignment: CDR1 SEHNR and CDR2 FQNEAQ (reference sequence). The CDR3 consists of 16 residues. On this clone: The antigen remains undetermined. At one of its ends the junction is not consistent with the germline gene, which may arise from a read error.

The J gene is TRBJ2-3, the V gene TRBV7-9, with 9 bases lining up with TRBD2. This TCR was recovered from a female donor over 55 with stage I lung adenocarcinoma. The source was peripheral blood, collected before any cancer treatment. DNA for the CDR3: TGTGCCAGCAGCTTAATTAGCGGGGGACATACAGCTACGCAGTATTTT. Translating gives CASSLISGGHTATQYF.